This T cell receptor (beta chain) emerged from a study of T cell responses to AZD1222 COVID-19 vaccine (dated by TCRdb to the early 2020s). At the level of the whole study: TCR sequencing covered over 230 trial participants: nearly 210 given two doses of AZD1222 and about 26 given two doses of MenACWY control vaccine. Enrollment into the trials was organized by age into subgroups of 18-55, 56-69 and 70-plus years, and those subgroups contained around 150, 28 and 57 TCR-sequenced participants, respectively.

The CDR3 runs 11 residues from the cysteine to the phenylalanine. Only the CDR3 DNA stays, 33 bases, in frame from base 1. V loses 6 bases, J loses 4 bases, and the germline ends lie 6 bases apart. For CDR1 and CDR2, the germline V gene lists MDHEN and SYDVKM. The CDR3 regions of human TCRbeta chains were subjected to immunosequencing. Per the original workflow: Repertoire TCRs were matched against a reference library of SARS-CoV-2-specific TCRs generated with the MIRA antigen-specificity platform. Breadth was defined as the fraction of unique TCRs that were SARS-CoV-2-associated, and depth was defined as the fraction of total T cells that were SARS-CoV-2-associated. Using the MIRA data, each spike-specific TCR was mapped to the spike region that the TCR reacts to and placed in a CD4 or CD8 class. Log10-transformed breadth and depth values were compared by one-way ANOVA with Sidak's multiple comparisons tests. TCRdb's version of the immuneACCESS table is confined to in-frame rearrangements and falls short of the full clone set. An unresolved V gene accounts for under half of the shortfall where checked; the remainder is of unknown origin. That table gives V, J and clone size, and the DNA gave D and trimming. The sample table contains approximately 150,000 clones; only one count was recorded for approximately 90% of them. The ten largest clones add up to around 1.2% of the sample.

The sample's time point label, decoded: about 28 days (+/-7) after the second vaccine dose. AZD1222 recipients whose second dose came at about 4 weeks and those whose second dose came at about 12 weeks were combined into one group, since spike-specific TCR depth and breadth did not differ between the two schedules. Vaccinee samples came from UK trials COV001 and COV002, including a single-blind randomized controlled phase 2/3 trial of AZD1222 (ChAdOx1 nCoV-19) in healthy adults. For TCRbeta chain sequencing, PBMC samples from trial participants were taken at day 0 and at day 28 after the second dose. Overall study outcomes, separate from this receptor: Vaccine-associated CD4 TCRs spanned the whole spike protein, with dominant responses in regions 160-218 and 743-854. After two AZD1222 doses, spike-specific TCR breadth and depth were significantly higher than at day 0 and than in MenACWY recipients. The 56-69-year group was small, and its depth increase did not reach significance, likely because of low power. Participants were mostly white British, with more females than males. The authors suggested clonal diversity may have been underestimated. Reportedly, almost half of the unique spike-specific TCRs recognized epitopes lying outside the regions that are mutated in the B.1.351 and B.1.1.7 variants. No day 14 peak-response samples were available, so repertoires were characterized only after the peak T cell response. Conclusions about previously exposed vaccinees are limited, since just 5 to 7 AZD1222 recipients were seropositive for SARS-CoV-2 at baseline.

This clone was found once. This clone's antigen is unknown. Base qualities are missing; no much larger clone stands one base away. The TCR originated in an adult who received the AZD1222 COVID-19 vaccine. The starting material was peripheral blood, obtained 28 days after the second AZD1222 dose. Rearrangement joined TRBV28 to TRBJ1-2, with an unclear D gene assignment. The CDR3 loop reads CASRDFYGYTF. The DNA is TGTGCCAGCAGAGACTTCTATGGCTACACCTTC.